Presented here are 6 T cell receptor beta chains from one specimen sequenced in a study of T-cell memory formation after mild COVID-19 (dated by TCRdb to 2020 to 2022). The library was generated by 5' RACE. Sequencing used an Illumina NovaSeq 6000. The public sequencing data were trimmed at Q25 with fastp and processed into clonotypes with MiXCR by TCRdb, which kept only in-frame beta chains. Each entry is one CDR3 protein sequence, shown with its most common DNA and genes. This sample comprises about 360,000 distinct CDR3 sequences, over 10% of them detected only once. In total, the top ten clones hold about a fifth of the sample. What was sequenced was PBMCs or a T cell subset sorted from them (not recorded which). The source is a man between 18 and 35 years old who had mild COVID-19 (a few samples of this study predate the infection). The sample titles of this study are shuffled in the database, so cell type and time point are left out; the donor was told from shared clones.

This clonotype was detected only a few times. The chain has TRBV7-2 and TRBJ2-3, with a possible D match to TRBD1 (6 bases). This CDR3 comprises 16 residues. With 1 base removed from V and 0 bases from J, the gap between germline ends came to 11 bases. Germline V gene data show CDR1 as SGHTA and CDR2 as FQGNSA. In nucleotides, the CDR3 is TGTGCCAGCAGCTTAGGGGGGACAAGTAGCACAGATACGCAGTATTTT. Translated: CASSLGGTSSTDTQYF. Full variable domain (missing parts from reference TRBV7-2 and TRBJ2-3): GAGVSQSPSNKVTEKGKDVELRCDPISGHTALYWYRQSLGQGLEFLIYFQGNSAPDKSGLPSDRFSAERTGGSVSTLTIQRTQQEDSAVYLCASSLGGTSSTDTQYFGPGTRLTVL.

The sample holds a few counts of this clonotype. V and J are TRBV10-3 and TRBJ2-7, with 7 bases lining up with TRBD2. Unmatched junction bases numbered 11, after V lost 6 bases and J lost 9 bases. CDR1 is ENHRY, CDR2 SYGVKD, per germline. The CDR3 is made up of 13 amino acids. CDR3 coding DNA: TGTGCCATCAGACGGGGGGACTCCCCAGGGCAGTACTTC. It translates to CAIRRGDSPGQYF.

The chain couples TRBV10-3 to TRBJ2-3, with D possibly matching TRBD1 (6 bases). CDR3 length equals 15 residues. Germline CDR1 reads ENHRY; CDR2 reads SYGVKD. V was shortened by 5 bases and J by 0 bases, with 12 bases between the two germline ends. The CDR3 here is CAISTGTSSTDTQYF. The CDR3 nucleotides read TGTGCCATCAGTACCGGGACAAGTAGCACAGATACGCAGTATTTT.

This clonotype occurred a few times. The chain is built from TRBV7-6 and TRBJ2-7, with D perhaps given as TRBD1 or TRBD2 (5 bases each). V lost 6 bases and J lost 6, with 18 bases in between. In germline, CDR1 is SGHVS, CDR2 FNYEAQ. The CDR3 covers 14 residues. CDR3 bases: TGTGCCAGCAGTCTAGGAGGCTTAAGGGGCGAGCAGTACTTC. Amino acids: CASSLGGLRGEQYF.

The table lists this clonotype with a few counts. The V gene is TRBV5-1, the J gene TRBJ2-5; 7 bases fit TRBD1. The germline V gene has CDR1 SGHRS and CDR2 YFSETQ. Unmatched junction bases numbered 11, after V lost 4 bases and J lost 2 bases. This CDR3 is built from 16 residues. CDR3 region: CASSAEDRLSQETQYF. The CDR3 DNA reads TGCGCCAGCAGCGCGGAGGACAGGTTATCTCAAGAGACCCAGTACTTC.

This clonotype was detected many times. The CDR3 DNA reads TGTGCCAGCAGCCCCGGGGGCAGGGGGCATTACGAGCAGTACTTC. Encoded protein: CASSPGGRGHYEQYF. The chain joins TRBV4-2 to TRBJ2-7, with 8 bases that match TRBD1. Germline assignment: CDR1 LGHNA and CDR2 YNFKEQ. The CDR3 consists of 15 residues. The V and J ends lost 4 bases and 4 bases, in that order; junction bases with no gene match: 9.